This TCR beta chain appears in the sequencing data of a study of regulatory T cells in long-lasting Graves disease. General observations from the study: Patients whose Graves' disease persisted exhibited lower TCR diversity than those newly diagnosed. In persistent patients, shared public clonotypes (more than 2,500) outnumbered those in new patients (966). Persistent disease preferred TRBV28, TRBJ1-2 and TRBJ2-5; new disease, TRBV20-1 and TRBJ2-1.

Arm-PCR of CDR3 regions with iRepertoire HTBI primers generated TCR beta libraries. In the original processing: Sample data revealed fewer than 70 TRBV and 12 to 15 TRBJ segments. One entry per CDR3 protein results from TCRdb running MiXCR on the multiplex PCR reads. These V and J calls rely on TCRdb rather than the paper's analysis. The sample comprises some 470,000 distinct CDR3 sequences, roughly a fifth of which are singletons, and over 6% rests with the top ten. The CDR3 spans 13 residues. The germline V gene has CDR1 KGHSH and CDR2 LQKENI. Trimming took 4 bases from V and 2 from J, leaving 9 bases between them. Details on this clonotype: Its antigen remains unidentified.

Time point meaning: persistent/refractory GD, antithyroid drugs over 5 years with positive TRAb. The TCR library used RNA extracted from PBMCs. The sample in question was peripheral blood mononuclear cells (PBMCs), obtained when the disease was refractory, from a patient treated with antithyroid drugs. This chain links TRBV18 with TRBJ2-7; no firm D call. The receptor was isolated from a female donor with Graves disease. The CDR3 spells CASSRTDAYEQYF. CDR3 nucleotide sequence: TGTGCCAGCTCACGGACGGACGCCTACGAGCAGTACTTC. Full variable domain (outside the CDR3, taken from reference TRBV18 and TRBJ2-7): NAGVMQNPRHLVRRRGQEARLRCSPMKGHSHVYWYRQLPEEGLKFMVYLQKENIIDESGMPKERFSAEFPKEGPSILRIQQVVRGDSAAYFCASSRTDAYEQYFGPGTRLTVT.